The 32 T cell receptor beta chains below come from one sample, sequenced in a study of control samples from healthy donors and cancer patients. Only in-frame clones appear in the TCRdb table, and some are missing; sequencing was by immunoSEQ multiplex PCR. The table includes 170,000 or so clones, about 91% detected once. Sequenced: blood. The receptors shown here come from a woman in her 40s in good health.

This chain links TRBV6-5 with TRBJ1-4, with 10 bases identical to TRBD1. V shed 10 bases and J 7 bases; nucleotides not matched to a gene: 12. CDR1 MNHEY and CDR2 SVGAGI come from the germline V gene. This CDR3 contains 15 residues. The CDR3 reads CATTGQGGLGEKLFF. CDR3 nucleotide sequence: TGTGCCACCACAGGACAGGGGGGGTTGGGTGAAAAACTGTTTTTT.

The chain has TRBV6-5 and TRBJ2-7; no definite D call. V was shortened by 0 bases and J by 0 bases, with 6 bases between the two germline ends. The CDR3 has 14 residues. Germline V CDR1 and CDR2: MNHEY, SVGAGI. The CDR3, as DNA: TGTGCCAGCAGTTACTCGACCAGCTCCTACGAGCAGTACTTC. Its translation is CASSYSTSSYEQYF.

The chain is built from TRBV12-5 and TRBJ1-4; unclear D gene. Trimming took off 2 bases at V and 7 bases at J, with 8 bases between the two ends. Per germline, CDR1 LGHNT and CDR2 FRNRAP. CDR3 size: 13 residues. The CDR3 loop reads CASGLPWGEKLFF. The CDR3 region has the DNA TGTGCTAGTGGTTTGCCATGGGGTGAAAAACTGTTTTTT.

The sample holds one count of this clone. The chain uses TRBV7-9 and TRBJ2-5, with D possibly being TRBD1 or TRBD2 (6 bases each). Germline assignment: CDR1 SEHNR and CDR2 FQNEAQ (reference sequence). V was shortened by 5 bases and J by 3 bases, with 19 bases between the two germline ends. The CDR3 sequence is 16 residues long. The CDR3 coding sequence is TGTGCCAGCAGCCCGAAAGGAGGGGGGCTAAAAGAGACCCAGTACTTC. It yields the protein CASSPKGGGLKETQYF.

The genes are TRBV5-1 and TRBJ2-1; 9 nucleotides agree with TRBD1. This CDR3 contains 16 residues. Trimming removed 4 bases from V and 4 bases from J; junction bases left unmatched: 9. The germline V gene encodes CDR1 SGHRS and CDR2 YFSETQ. The CDR3 is CASSIGTGLPYNEQFF. The DNA for the CDR3 is TGCGCCAGCAGCATCGGGACAGGGCTTCCATACAATGAGCAGTTCTTC.

The rearrangement links TRBV10-3 to TRBJ2-1, with D uncertain. The CDR3 has 13 residues. The ends were cut back, 6 bases at V and 6 bases at J, with 12 bases in the middle. Germline CDR1 is ENHRY and CDR2 is SYGVKD. CDR3 DNA sequence: TGTGCCATCAGGCCCGGTCTCCCCAATGAGCAGTTCTTC. Protein product: CAIRPGLPNEQFF.

This clone was recorded only once. The chain recombines TRBV24-1 with TRBJ2-1; TRBD1 aligns across 10 bases. The CDR3 consists of 15 residues. J lost 5 bases, V lost 2 bases, and 2 bases had no gene match. The germline V gene has CDR1 KGHDR and CDR2 SFDVKD. For the CDR3, the DNA is TGTGCCACCAGTGATTCCGGGACAGGGGACAATGAGCAGTTCTTC. Protein sequence: CATSDSGTGDNEQFF.

The chain combines TRBV9 with TRBJ2-1; tentatively, D is TRBD2 (6 bases). The CDR3 is 14 amino acids. Trimming stripped 4 bases from V and 6 bases from J, with 14 bases between. Germline V CDR1 and CDR2: SGDLS, YYNGEE. The CDR3 DNA reads as TGTGCCAGCAGCCTACCAGCGCGGGGCAATGAGCAGTTCTTC. Translation gives CASSLPARGNEQFF. Together with reference TRBV9 and TRBJ2-1, the CDR3 gives the full variable domain: DSGVTQTPKHLITATGQRVTLRCSPRSGDLSVYWYQQSLDQGLQFLIQYYNGEERAKGNILERFSAQQFPDLHSELNLSSLELGDSALYFCASSLPARGNEQFFGPGTRLTVL.

V and J are TRBV11-3 and TRBJ2-5; TRBD1 aligns across 7 bases. J lost 5 bases, V lost 5 bases, and 5 bases had no gene match. The germline V gene encodes CDR1 SGHNT and CDR2 YENEEA. The CDR3 extends over 13 amino acids. DNA for the CDR3: TGTGCCAGCAGCCAGGGGGTTCGGGAGACCCAGTACTTC. It translates to CASSQGVRETQYF.

The chain links TRBV11-2 to TRBJ2-1, with D perhaps matching TRBD1 or TRBD2 (5 bases each). The germline V and J ends were trimmed by 3 bases and 5 bases, with 20 bases remaining between them. Per the germline V gene, CDR1 is SGHAT and CDR2 is FQNNGV. This CDR3 is built from 17 residues. CDR3 in amino acids: CASSFRVGAGPHNEQFF. CDR3 nucleotides: TGTGCCAGCAGCTTTAGAGTCGGGGCGGGTCCCCACAATGAGCAGTTCTTC.

The chain couples TRBV6-6 to TRBJ1-6, with D possibly matching TRBD1 (6 bases). Trimming removed 5 bases at V and 3 bases at J, with 11 bases between. The germline gives CDR1 MNHNY, CDR2 SVGAGI (reference sequence). This CDR3 has 15 residues. The DNA of the CDR3 is TGTGCCAGCAGTAAGGGGGGAGGCTATAATTCACCCCTCCACTTT. Protein product: CASSKGGGYNSPLHF.

The V gene is TRBV6-6, the J gene TRBJ1-5, with D perhaps matching TRBD1 (5 bases). V was trimmed by 10 bases and J by 2 bases, leaving 9 bases between them. This CDR3 contains 12 residues. CDR1 MNHNY and CDR2 SVGAGI come from the germline V gene (reference sequence). This CDR3 reads CAIGGGNQPQHF. The CDR3 DNA is TGTGCCATCGGAGGGGGCAATCAGCCCCAGCATTTT.

J is TRBJ2-4 and V is TRBV7-9; D is unresolved. V was shortened by 3 bases and J by 9 bases, with 6 bases between the two germline ends. Germline V gene data show CDR1 as SEHNR and CDR2 as FQNEAQ (reference sequence). There are 11 residues in the CDR3. In DNA, the CDR3 is TGTGCCAGCAGCTTCTATAGCATTCAGTACTTC. Its translation: CASSFYSIQYF.

V usage is TRBV3-1 (or the pseudogene TRBV3-2) and J usage is TRBJ2-3; 8 bases agree with TRBD2. CDR3 length equals 16 residues. The ends lost 6 bases at V and 3 bases at J; junction bases unmatched: 11. CDR1 and CDR2 from the germline V gene are LGHDT and YNNKEL (reference sequence). CDR3 coding DNA: TGTGCCAGCAGTCGTCACGGGGGGGCGGGGACAGATACGCAGTATTTT. Translation gives CASSRHGGAGTDTQYF.

The chain combines TRBV4-1 with TRBJ2-7; TRBD1 matches 10 bases. This CDR3 has 16 amino acids. In germline, CDR1 is MGHRA, CDR2 YSYEKL. V dropped 4 bases and J dropped 5; count of bases not matched to a gene: 11. The CDR3 DNA follows: TGCGCCAGCAGCCGAGGTCCGGGACAGGGGAGGGACGAGCAGTACTTC. Translation gives CASSRGPGQGRDEQYF.

This clone was seen more than once but under ten times. The chain uses TRBV11-2 and TRBJ2-1; D call uncertain. Deletions cut 6 bases from V and 4 bases from J, with 16 bases between. The CDR3 totals 15 residues. The germline V gene encodes CDR1 SGHAT and CDR2 FQNNGV. This CDR3 is CASSPTARRYNEQFF. The CDR3 DNA reads TGTGCCAGCAGTCCCACGGCTAGACGATACAATGAGCAGTTCTTC.

V is TRBV2 and J is TRBJ2-2; 7 nucleotides align to TRBD2. Germline V gene data show CDR1 as SNHLY and CDR2 as FYNNEI. This CDR3 contains 13 residues. The V gene end was trimmed by 11 bases and the J gene end by 0 bases; junction bases not matched to a gene: 3. The CDR3 bases are TGTGCCGGCGGACTAGCGAACACCGGGGAGCTGTTTTTT. It translates to CAGGLANTGELFF.

This chain uses TRBV9 with TRBJ1-1; possibly TRBD1 for D (6 bases). The CDR3 runs 15 residues. Germline values: CDR1 SGDLS, CDR2 YYNGEE. With 0 bases removed from V and 3 bases from J, the gap between germline ends came to 12 bases. The CDR3: CASSVDQWGHTEAFF. DNA for the CDR3: TGTGCCAGCAGCGTAGACCAATGGGGGCACACTGAAGCTTTCTTT.

This chain connects TRBV4-1 to TRBJ2-7; TRBD1 aligns across 8 bases. Germline V gene lookup returns CDR1 MGHRA and CDR2 YSYEKL. The CDR3 extends over 14 amino acids. V dropped 4 bases and J dropped 2; count of bases not matched to a gene: 4. The CDR3 DNA follows: TGCGCCAGCAGCCCCCGGACAGGGCCCTACGAGCAGTACTTC. Encoded protein: CASSPRTGPYEQYF.

This clone appeared a single time. The chain is built from TRBV12-5 and TRBJ1-2; D gene uncertain. Germline CDR1 LGHNT, CDR2 FRNRAP. The CDR3 spans 14 residues. CDR3 protein: CATYAGKEAFGYTF. Written as DNA, the CDR3 is TGTGCAACCTACGCAGGCAAGGAGGCGTTTGGCTACACCTTC.

In this sample, this clone turned up once. The genes are TRBV13 and TRBJ1-1, with D possibly TRBD1 on 5 matching bases. CDR3 length: 13 residues. V shed 0 bases and J shed 7 bases, with 9 bases lying between them. Germline CDR1 is PRHDT and CDR2 is FYEKMQ (reference sequence). The CDR3 coding sequence is TGTGCCAGCAGCTTAGGAAGACAGTATGAAGCTTTCTTT. This sequence encodes CASSLGRQYEAFF.

V and J are TRBV19 and TRBJ2-7; the D gene is possibly TRBD1 (5 bases). Looked up from germline, CDR1 is LNHDA and CDR2 is SQIVND (reference sequence). The CDR3 is 15 amino acids. V gave up 3 bases and J gave up 5 bases, with 17 bases separating them. The CDR3 bases are TGTGCCAGTAGTATTATAGCAGGGTCAGCTCACGAGCAGTACTTC. Residues: CASSIIAGSAHEQYF.

The J gene is TRBJ1-2, the V gene TRBV5-4, with D tentatively TRBD1 (6 bases). CDR1 and CDR2 from the germline V gene are SGHNT and YYREEE (reference sequence). The ends were cut back, 0 bases at V and 8 bases at J, with 14 bases in the middle. CDR3 length: 14 residues. CDR3 in DNA: TGTGCCAGCAGCTTGGAAGGGGGTTCAAGGGGCTACACCTTC. Translated, it gives CASSLEGGSRGYTF.

V usage is TRBV12-3 or TRBV12-4 and J usage is TRBJ1-1; D not certain. CDR3 length: 13 amino acids. Trimming pared 5 bases from V and 3 bases from J, leaving 10 bases between. The CDR3 DNA sequence: TGTGCCAGCAGTGATTTTGATGACACTGAAGCTTTCTTT. This gives the protein CASSDFDDTEAFF.

V and J are TRBV5-8 and TRBJ2-3; D may correspond to TRBD1 or TRBD2 (6 bases each). CDR1 is SGHTS, CDR2 YDEGEE, per germline. The CDR3 length is 14 residues. Trimming cost V 9 bases and J 6 bases, with 20 bases left between them. DNA of the CDR3: TGTGCCACCCCCCTGGGGGGCAGTGAGGATACGCAGTATTTT. This encodes CATPLGGSEDTQYF.

This clone showed up just once. This chain connects TRBV7-9 to TRBJ1-2; no clear D gene. The CDR3 runs to 16 residues. Trimming left V 6 bases short and J 6 bases short, with 23 bases between. CDR1 and CDR2 from the germline V gene are SEHNR and FQNEAQ (reference sequence). The CDR3 region has the DNA TGTGCCAGCAGTGAACCCCTTGGCAGGACGGTACATGGCTACACCTTC. Amino acid sequence: CASSEPLGRTVHGYTF.

V usage is TRBV5-4 and J usage is TRBJ2-2; possibly TRBD2 for D (7 bases). V dropped 4 bases and J dropped 10 bases, with 14 bases sitting between them. The CDR3 has 13 residues. The germline V gene encodes CDR1 SGHNT and CDR2 YYREEE (reference sequence). The chain's CDR3 is CASSVGGGEELFF. As DNA, the CDR3 is TGTGCCAGCAGCGTAGGAGGGGGGGAGGAGCTGTTTTTT. The full variable domain, with the rest looked up from reference TRBV5-4 and TRBJ2-2, is ETGVTQSPTHLIKTRGQQVTLRCSSQSGHNTVSWYQQALGQGPQFIFQYYREEENGRGNFPPRFSGLQFPNYSSELNVNALELDDSALYLCASSVGGGEELFFGEGSRLTVL.

The CDR3: CASSPGHYSGNTIYF. The CDR3 coding sequence is TGTGCCAGCAGCCCAGGACATTACTCTGGAAACACCATATATTTT. V gene TRBV11-2 combines with J gene TRBJ1-3; TRBD1 might be the D (5 bases). This CDR3 is built from 15 residues. Trimming removed 5 bases from V and 0 bases from J, with 11 bases in between. From germline, CDR1 is SGHAT and CDR2 FQNNGV.

This chain links TRBV29-1 with TRBJ2-4; either TRBD1 or TRBD2 may supply D (6 bases each). The germline gives CDR1 SQVTM, CDR2 ANQGSEA. CDR3 length: 15 amino acids. The germline V and J ends were trimmed by 6 bases and 2 bases, with 17 bases remaining between them. The CDR3 DNA is TGCAGCGTAGCGTTTAGAGGGGGGCCCAAAAACATTCAGTACTTC. The encoded protein is CSVAFRGGPKNIQYF.

The chain combines TRBV7-9 with TRBJ2-2; D is perhaps TRBD2 (5 bases). Trimming left V 4 bases short and J 1 base short, with 16 bases between. The CDR3 loop spans 17 amino acids. CDR1 is SEHNR and CDR2 is FQNEAQ in the germline V gene (reference sequence). The CDR3 here is CASSSRGGVGNTGELFF. The CDR3 DNA sequence: TGTGCCAGCAGCTCACGCGGAGGAGTGGGGAACACCGGGGAGCTGTTTTTT.

This chain joins TRBV18 and TRBJ1-2; D unresolved. There are 15 residues in the CDR3. V shed 0 bases and J shed 4 bases, with 12 bases lying between them. Germline values: CDR1 KGHSH, CDR2 LQKENI. CDR3 amino acids: CASSPPFDRPYGYTF. The CDR3 DNA reads TGTGCCAGCTCACCACCGTTCGACCGGCCCTATGGCTACACCTTC.

The chain links TRBV18 to TRBJ1-6; 8 nucleotides match TRBD1. CDR1 KGHSH and CDR2 LQKENI come from the germline V gene. The CDR3 consists of 15 residues. V lost 5 bases and J lost 7; bases outside the gene matches: 7. The CDR3 protein is CASSISTGENSPLHF. CDR3 DNA: TGTGCCAGCTCAATTTCGACAGGGGAAAATTCACCCCTCCACTTT.